The TCR beta chain described here comes from a study of OX40 agonist ivuxolimab in advanced cancers. Across the whole study: The dose-escalation cohort had hepatocellular carcinoma, melanoma, renal cell or head and neck cancer. Study conclusions and caveats: Clonal expansion by week 6 occurred in CD4+ and CD8+ blood T cells (at 0.1 to 3.0 mg/kg). Low normalized T-cell clonal expansion was also seen in some nonresponders. Antigens targeted by the expanded peripheral T cells were not determined.

Details on this clone: Its target is unknown.

The data were produced by immunoSEQ multiplex PCR, yet TCRdb's version contains in-frame clones alone and is incomplete. The table has more than 45,000 clones, nearly 90% seen once. This sample comprised CD4+ or CD8+ T cells sorted from blood, obtained in a trial of the OX40 agonist ivuxolimab. The receptor's source is an adult with an advanced solid tumor such as melanoma, head and neck, liver or kidney cancer.

Here the CDR3 reads CASSYRTDSNQPQHF. DNA of the CDR3: TGTGCCAGCAGCTACAGGACAGATAGCAATCAGCCCCAGCATTTT. The chain combines TRBV5-6 with TRBJ1-5; D possibly corresponds to TRBD1 (6 bases). V was pared by 3 bases and J by 0 bases, with 10 bases between. CDR1 and CDR2 (germline): SGHDT, YYEEEE. This CDR3 has 15 amino acids.